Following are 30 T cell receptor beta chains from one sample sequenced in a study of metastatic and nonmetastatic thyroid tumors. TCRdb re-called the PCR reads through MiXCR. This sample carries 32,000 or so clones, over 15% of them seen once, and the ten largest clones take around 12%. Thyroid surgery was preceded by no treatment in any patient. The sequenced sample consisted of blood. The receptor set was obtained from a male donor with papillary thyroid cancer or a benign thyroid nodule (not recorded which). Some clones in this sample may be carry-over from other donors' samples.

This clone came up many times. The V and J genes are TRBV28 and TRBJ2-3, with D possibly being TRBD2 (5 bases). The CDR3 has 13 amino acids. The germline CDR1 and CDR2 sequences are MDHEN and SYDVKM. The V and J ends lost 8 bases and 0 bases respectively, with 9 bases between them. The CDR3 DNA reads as TGTGCCAGCGGAAGCGGAAGCACAGATACGCAGTATTTT. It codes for CASGSGSTDTQYF.

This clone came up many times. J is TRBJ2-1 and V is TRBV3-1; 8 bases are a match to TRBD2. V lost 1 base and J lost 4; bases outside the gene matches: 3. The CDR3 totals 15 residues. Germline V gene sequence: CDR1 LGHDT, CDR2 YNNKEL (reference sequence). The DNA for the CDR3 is TGTGCCAGCAGCCAAGGACTAGCGTCTTACAATGAGCAGTTCTTC. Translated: CASSQGLASYNEQFF.

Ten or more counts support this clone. The CDR3 region is CASNGQGYTGELFF. CDR3 DNA sequence: TGTGCCAGCAACGGACAGGGATACACCGGGGAGCTGTTTTTT. This sequence joins TRBV2 and TRBJ2-2; 8 bases are shared with TRBD1. CDR3 size: 14 residues. Trimming took 7 bases from V and 3 from J; bases not matched to a gene: 4. Germline-derived CDR1 and CDR2 are SNHLY and FYNNEI.

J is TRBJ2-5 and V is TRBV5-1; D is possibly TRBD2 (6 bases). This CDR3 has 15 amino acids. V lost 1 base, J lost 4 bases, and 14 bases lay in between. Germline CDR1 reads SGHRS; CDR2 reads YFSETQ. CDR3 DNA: TGCGCCAGCAGCTTGTATACTCGGGAGCCAGAGACCCAGTACTTC. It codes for CASSLYTREPETQYF.

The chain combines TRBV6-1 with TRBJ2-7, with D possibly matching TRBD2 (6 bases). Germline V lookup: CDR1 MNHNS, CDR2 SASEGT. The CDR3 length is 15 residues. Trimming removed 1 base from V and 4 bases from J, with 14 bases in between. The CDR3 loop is CASSEEGREWYEQYF. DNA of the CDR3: TGTGCCAGCAGTGAAGAGGGACGGGAGTGGTACGAGCAGTACTTC.

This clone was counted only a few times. This chain's CDR3 is CSVPNAGGDTGELFF. Written as DNA, the CDR3 is TGCAGTGTTCCCAATGCAGGGGGGGACACCGGGGAGCTGTTTTTT. The chain has TRBV20-1 and TRBJ2-2; D possibly matches TRBD1 or TRBD2 (7 bases each). CDR1 and CDR2 (germline): DFQATT, SNEGSKA (reference sequence). The CDR3 extends over 15 amino acids. V lost 7 bases and J lost 3, with 18 bases in between.

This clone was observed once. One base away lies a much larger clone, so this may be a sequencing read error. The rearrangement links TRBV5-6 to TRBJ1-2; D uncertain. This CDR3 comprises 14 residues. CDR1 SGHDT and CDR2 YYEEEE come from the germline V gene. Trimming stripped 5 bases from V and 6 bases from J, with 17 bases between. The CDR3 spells CASRDTVGLNGYTF. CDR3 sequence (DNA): TGTGCCAGCAGGGATACAGTGGGATTGAATGGCTACACCTTC.

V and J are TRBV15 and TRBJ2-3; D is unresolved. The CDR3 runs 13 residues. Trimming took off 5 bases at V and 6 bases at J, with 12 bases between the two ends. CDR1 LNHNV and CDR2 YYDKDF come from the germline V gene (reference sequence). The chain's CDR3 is CATSVGGVDTQYF. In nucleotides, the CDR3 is TGTGCCACCAGCGTGGGTGGGGTGGATACGCAGTATTTT. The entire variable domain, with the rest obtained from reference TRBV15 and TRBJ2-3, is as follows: DAMVIQNPRYQVTQFGKPVTLSCSQTLNHNVMYWYQQKSSQAPKLLFHYYDKDFNNEADTPDNFQSRRPNTSFCFLDIRSPGLGDTAMYLCATSVGGVDTQYFGPGTRLTVL.

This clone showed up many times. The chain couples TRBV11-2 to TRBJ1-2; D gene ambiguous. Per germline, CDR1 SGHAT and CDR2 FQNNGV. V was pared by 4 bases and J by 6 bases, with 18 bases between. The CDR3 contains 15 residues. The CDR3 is CASSSMGRNIHGYTF. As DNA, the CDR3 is TGTGCCAGCAGCTCAATGGGCAGAAATATCCATGGCTACACCTTC.

CDR3: CASSLVGQPLETQYF. The CDR3 bases are TGCGCCAGCAGCTTGGTGGGACAGCCCTTGGAGACCCAGTACTTC. The chain is built from TRBV5-1 and TRBJ2-5, with 7 nucleotides matching TRBD1. Germline V gene lookup returns CDR1 SGHRS and CDR2 YFSETQ. J gave up 5 bases and V 0 bases, and 7 bases lay outside the gene matches. The CDR3 loop spans 15 amino acids. The full variable domain, completed using reference TRBV5-1 and TRBJ2-5, is KAGVTQTPRYLIKTRGQQVTLSCSPISGHRSVSWYQQTPGQGLQFLFEYFSETQRNKGNFPGRFSGRQFSNSRSEMNVSTLELGDSALYLCASSLVGQPLETQYFGPGTRLLVL.

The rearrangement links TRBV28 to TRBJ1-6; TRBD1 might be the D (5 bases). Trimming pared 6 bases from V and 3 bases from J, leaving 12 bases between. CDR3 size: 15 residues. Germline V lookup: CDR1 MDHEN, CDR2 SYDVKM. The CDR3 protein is CASSPGSLYNSPLHF. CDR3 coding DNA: TGTGCCAGCAGCCCAGGGTCCCTCTATAATTCACCCCTCCACTTT.

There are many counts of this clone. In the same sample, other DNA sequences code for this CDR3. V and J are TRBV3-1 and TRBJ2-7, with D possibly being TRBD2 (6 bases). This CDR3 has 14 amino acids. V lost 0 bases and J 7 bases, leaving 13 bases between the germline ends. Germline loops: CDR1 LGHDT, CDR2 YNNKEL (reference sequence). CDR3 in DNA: TGTGCCAGCAGCCAAGAGGGAGGTCGGGGGGAGCAGTACTTC. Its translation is CASSQEGGRGEQYF.

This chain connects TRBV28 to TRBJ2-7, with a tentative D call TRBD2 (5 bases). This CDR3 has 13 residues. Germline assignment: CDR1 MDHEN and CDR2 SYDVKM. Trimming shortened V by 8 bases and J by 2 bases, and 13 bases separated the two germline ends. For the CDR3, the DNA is TGTGCCAGCTCAGCGGTAGTACCCTACGAGCAGTACTTC. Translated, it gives CASSAVVPYEQYF.

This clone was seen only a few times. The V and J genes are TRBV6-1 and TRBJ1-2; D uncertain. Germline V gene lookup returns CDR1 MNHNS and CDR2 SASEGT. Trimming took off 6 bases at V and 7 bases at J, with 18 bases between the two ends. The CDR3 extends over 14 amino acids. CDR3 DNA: TGTGCCAGCAGCGTAGGCTTTACCGGCTTTGGCTACACCTTC. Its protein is CASSVGFTGFGYTF.

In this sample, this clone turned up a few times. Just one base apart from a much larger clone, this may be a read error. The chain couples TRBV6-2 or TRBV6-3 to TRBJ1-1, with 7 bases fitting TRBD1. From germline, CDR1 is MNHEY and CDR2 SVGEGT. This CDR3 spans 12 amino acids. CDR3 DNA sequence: TGTGCCAGCATTAAGGGGGCGACTGAAGCCTTCTTT. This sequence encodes CASIKGATEAFF.

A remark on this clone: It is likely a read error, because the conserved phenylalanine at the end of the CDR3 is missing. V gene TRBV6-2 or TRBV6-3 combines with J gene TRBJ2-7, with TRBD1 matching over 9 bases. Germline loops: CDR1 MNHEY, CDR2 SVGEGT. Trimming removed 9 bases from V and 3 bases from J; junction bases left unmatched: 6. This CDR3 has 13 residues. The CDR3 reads CARNEDRGYEQYL. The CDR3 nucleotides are TGTGCCAGAAACGAGGACAGGGGCTACGAGCAGTACTTA.

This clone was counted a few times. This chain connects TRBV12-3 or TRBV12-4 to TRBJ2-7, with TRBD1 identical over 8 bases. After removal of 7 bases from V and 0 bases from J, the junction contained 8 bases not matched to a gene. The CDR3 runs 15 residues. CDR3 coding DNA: TGTGCCAGCACCGAAGGGACAGGCAGCTCCTACGAGCAGTACTTC. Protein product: CASTEGTGSSYEQYF.

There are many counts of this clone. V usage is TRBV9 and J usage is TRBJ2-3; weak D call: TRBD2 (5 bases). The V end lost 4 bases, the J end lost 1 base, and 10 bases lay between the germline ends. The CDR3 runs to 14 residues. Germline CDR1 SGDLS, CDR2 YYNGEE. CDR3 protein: CASSPGLGTDTQYF. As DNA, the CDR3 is TGTGCCAGCAGCCCTGGACTCGGCACAGATACGCAGTATTTT.

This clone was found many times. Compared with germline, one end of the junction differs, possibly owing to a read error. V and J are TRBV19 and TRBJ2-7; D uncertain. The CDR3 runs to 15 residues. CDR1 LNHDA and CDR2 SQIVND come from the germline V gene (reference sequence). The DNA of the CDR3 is TGTGCCAGTGGTATAACCGTAGGACCTTGGGACGAGCAGTACTTC. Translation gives CASGITVGPWDEQYF. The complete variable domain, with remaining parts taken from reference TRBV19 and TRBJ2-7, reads DGGITQSPKYLFRKEGQNVTLSCEQNLNHDAMYWYRQDPGQGLRLIYYSQIVNDFQKGDIAEGYSVSREKKESFPLTVTSAQKNPTAFYLCASGITVGPWDEQYFGPGTRLTVT.

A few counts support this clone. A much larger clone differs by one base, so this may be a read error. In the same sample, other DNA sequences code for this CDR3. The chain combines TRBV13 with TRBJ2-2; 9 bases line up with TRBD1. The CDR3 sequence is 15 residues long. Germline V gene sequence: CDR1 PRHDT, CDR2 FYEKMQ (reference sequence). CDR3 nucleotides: TGTGCCAGCAGCCCAGGGACAGGGAATACCGGGGAGCTGTTCTTT. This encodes CASSPGTGNTGELFF.

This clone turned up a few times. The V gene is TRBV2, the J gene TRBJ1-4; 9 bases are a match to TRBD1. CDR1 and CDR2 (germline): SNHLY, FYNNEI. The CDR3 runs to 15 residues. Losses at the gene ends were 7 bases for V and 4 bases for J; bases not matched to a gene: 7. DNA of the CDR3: TGTGCCAGCATGGGATGGACAGGGGATAATGAAAAACTGTTTTTT. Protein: CASMGWTGDNEKLFF. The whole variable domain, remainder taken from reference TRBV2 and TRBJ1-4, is EPEVTQTPSHQVTQMGQEVILRCVPISNHLYFYWYRQILGQKVEFLVSFYNNEISEKSEIFDDQFSVERPDGSNFTLKIRSTKLEDSAMYFCASMGWTGDNEKLFFGSGTQLSVL.

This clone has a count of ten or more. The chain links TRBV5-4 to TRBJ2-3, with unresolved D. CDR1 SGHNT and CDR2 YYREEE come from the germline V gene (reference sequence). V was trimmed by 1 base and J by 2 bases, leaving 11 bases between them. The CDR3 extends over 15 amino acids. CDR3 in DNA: TGTGCCAGCAGCTTGTACTGGTCCCACACAGATACGCAGTATTTT. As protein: CASSLYWSHTDTQYF.

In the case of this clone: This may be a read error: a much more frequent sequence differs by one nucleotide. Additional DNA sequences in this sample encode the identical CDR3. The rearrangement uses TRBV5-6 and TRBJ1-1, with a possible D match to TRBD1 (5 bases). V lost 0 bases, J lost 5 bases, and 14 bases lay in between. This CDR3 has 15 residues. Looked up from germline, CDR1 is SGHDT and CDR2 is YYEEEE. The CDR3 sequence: CASSLGGGVRTEAFF. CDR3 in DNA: TGTGCCAGCAGCTTGGGCGGGGGGGTCCGTACTGAAGCTTTCTTT.

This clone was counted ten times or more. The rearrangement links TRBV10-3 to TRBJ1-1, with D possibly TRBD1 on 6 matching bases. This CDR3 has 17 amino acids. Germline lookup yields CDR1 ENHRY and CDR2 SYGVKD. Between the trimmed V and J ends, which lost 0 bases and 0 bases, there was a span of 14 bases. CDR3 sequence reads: CAISESKKRTVNTEAFF. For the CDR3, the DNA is TGTGCCATCAGTGAGTCCAAGAAAAGGACAGTGAACACTGAAGCTTTCTTT.

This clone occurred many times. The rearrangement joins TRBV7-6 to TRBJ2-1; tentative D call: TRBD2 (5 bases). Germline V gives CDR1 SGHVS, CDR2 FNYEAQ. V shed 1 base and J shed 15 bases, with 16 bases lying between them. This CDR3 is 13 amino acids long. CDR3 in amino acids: CASSLVFGGPGFF. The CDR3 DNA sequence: TGTGCCAGCAGCTTAGTGTTTGGAGGACCGGGGTTCTTC.

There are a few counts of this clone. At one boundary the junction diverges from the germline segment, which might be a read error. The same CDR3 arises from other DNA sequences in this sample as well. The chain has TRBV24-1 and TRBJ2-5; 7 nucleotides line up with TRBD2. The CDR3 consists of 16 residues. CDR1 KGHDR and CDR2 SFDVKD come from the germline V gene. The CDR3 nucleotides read TGTGCAACCAGTGATCCCAGCGGGAATTACCAAGAGACCCAGTACTTC. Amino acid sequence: CATSDPSGNYQETQYF.

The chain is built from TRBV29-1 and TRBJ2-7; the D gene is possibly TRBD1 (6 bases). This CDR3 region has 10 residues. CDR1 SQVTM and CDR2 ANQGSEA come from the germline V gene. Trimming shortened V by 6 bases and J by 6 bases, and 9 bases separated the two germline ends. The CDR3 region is CSVLRGEQYF. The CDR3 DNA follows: TGCAGCGTCCTCAGGGGCGAGCAGTACTTC.

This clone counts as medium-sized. CDR3 residues: CASSYLYTGELFF. CDR3 in DNA: TGTGCCAGCAGTTATCTGTACACCGGGGAGCTGTTTTTT. The V and J genes are TRBV6-5 and TRBJ2-2; D gene uncertain. Per germline, CDR1 MNHEY and CDR2 SVGAGI. Trimming took 3 bases from V and 3 from J, leaving 5 bases between them. The CDR3 sequence is 13 residues long.

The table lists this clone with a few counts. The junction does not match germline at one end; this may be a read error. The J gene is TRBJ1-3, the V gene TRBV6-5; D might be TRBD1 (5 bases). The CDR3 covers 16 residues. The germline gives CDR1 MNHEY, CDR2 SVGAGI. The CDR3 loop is CASSYSAGHEGNIIYF. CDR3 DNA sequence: TGCGCCAGCAGTTACTCAGCAGGGCATGAAGGAAACATCATATATTTT.

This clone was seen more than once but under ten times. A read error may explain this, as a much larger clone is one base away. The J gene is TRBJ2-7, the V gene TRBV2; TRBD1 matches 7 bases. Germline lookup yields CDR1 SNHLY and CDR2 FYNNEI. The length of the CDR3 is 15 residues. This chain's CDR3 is CTSSVGDSPTDEQYF. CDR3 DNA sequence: TGTACCAGCAGTGTAGGGGACAGCCCTACAGACGAGCAGTACTTC.